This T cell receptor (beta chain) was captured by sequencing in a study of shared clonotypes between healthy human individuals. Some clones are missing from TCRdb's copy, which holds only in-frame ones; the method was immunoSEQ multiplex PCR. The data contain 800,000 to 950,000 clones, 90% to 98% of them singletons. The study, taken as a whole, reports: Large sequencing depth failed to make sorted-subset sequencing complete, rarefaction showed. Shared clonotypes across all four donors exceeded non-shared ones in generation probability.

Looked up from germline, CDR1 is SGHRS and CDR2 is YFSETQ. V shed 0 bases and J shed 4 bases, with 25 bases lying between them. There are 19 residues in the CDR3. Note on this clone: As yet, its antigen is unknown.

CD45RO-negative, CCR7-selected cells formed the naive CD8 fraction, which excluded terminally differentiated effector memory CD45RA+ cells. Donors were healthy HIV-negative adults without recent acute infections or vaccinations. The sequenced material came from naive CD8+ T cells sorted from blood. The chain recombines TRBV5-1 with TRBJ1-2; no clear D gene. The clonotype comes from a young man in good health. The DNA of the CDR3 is TGCGCCAGCAGCTTGGCTTCGGACCCATGGACGGTTTTTTCCTATGGCTACACCTTC. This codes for CASSLASDPWTVFSYGYTF. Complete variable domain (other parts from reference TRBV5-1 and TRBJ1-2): KAGVTQTPRYLIKTRGQQVTLSCSPISGHRSVSWYQQTPGQGLQFLFEYFSETQRNKGNFPGRFSGRQFSNSRSEMNVSTLELGDSALYLCASSLASDPWTVFSYGYTFGSGTRLTVV.